These 5 T cell receptor beta chains came from one sample sequenced in a study of PD-1 blockade in mismatch repair-deficient tumors. TCRdb's copy holds only in-frame clones and misses some; the assay was immunoSEQ multiplex PCR. In the table there are around 120,000 clones, roughly 90% of which are singletons. The material was peripheral blood, obtained 72 weeks after starting pembrolizumab. All receptors derive from an adult with mismatch repair-deficient cancer.

The chain combines TRBV29-1 with TRBJ2-5, with 12 bases that match TRBD1. J gave up 2 bases and V 3 bases, and 4 bases lay outside the gene matches. The CDR3 covers 15 residues. Germline CDR1 reads SQVTM; CDR2 reads ANQGSEA. The CDR3 DNA follows: TGCAGCGTTGACGGGACAGGGGGCCTTCAAGAGACCCAGTACTTC. It translates to CSVDGTGGLQETQYF.

The genes are TRBV28 and TRBJ2-5, with no clear D. From germline, CDR1 is MDHEN and CDR2 SYDVKM. The germline V and J ends were trimmed by 5 bases and 5 bases, with 21 bases remaining between them. The CDR3 is 16 residues long. The CDR3 reads CASSGLAEWGRETQYF. CDR3 sequence (DNA): TGTGCCAGCAGTGGTTTGGCGGAGTGGGGTCGTGAGACCCAGTACTTC.

The table lists this clone with a count of one. The chain has TRBV9 and TRBJ2-1, with 8 bases aligning to TRBD2. V was pared by 0 bases and J by 4 bases, with 6 bases of the junction left unmatched. This CDR3 has 16 residues. Germline V gives CDR1 SGDLS, CDR2 YYNGEE. The CDR3 spells CASSVVSRGGYNEQFF. CDR3 bases: TGTGCCAGCAGCGTAGTTTCCCGGGGGGGTTACAATGAGCAGTTCTTC.

V and J are TRBV14 and TRBJ2-7, with D unclear. The V and J ends lost 1 base and 3 bases respectively, with 7 bases between them. CDR1 and CDR2 (germline): SGHDN, FVKESK. The CDR3 covers 13 residues. CDR3 DNA sequence: TGTGCCAGCAGCCAAGGTTTTGACTACGAGCAGTACTTC. Its protein product is CASSQGFDYEQYF.

The chain uses TRBV28 and TRBJ2-7, with 12 bases that match TRBD2. Germline-derived CDR1 and CDR2 are MDHEN and SYDVKM. This CDR3 has 18 amino acids. Trimming cost V 1 base and J 4 bases; bases outside gene matches: 11. CDR3 sequence: CASSLLLAGGTGWYEQYF. Written as DNA, the CDR3 is TGTGCCAGCAGTTTATTACTAGCGGGAGGAACGGGGTGGTACGAGCAGTACTTC.